The clone carrying this TCR beta chain has more than one count but fewer than ten. Its target is not known. The sample is drawn from a study of early T cells in non-severe SARS-CoV-2 infection. Turning to the study itself: Bulk RNA taken from unsorted whole blood was sequenced, leaving chains unpaired.

Attachment of unique molecular identifiers was made to individual cDNA molecules. Via MiXCR, TCRdb re-called the 5' RACE reads, giving one row per CDR3 protein. The table records more than 80,000 distinct CDR3 sequences, around a sixth of them present only once. Study outcomes and limitations: VDJdb matching favored anti-spike CD8 responses, missing private and CD4 specificities.

This CDR3 is 14 amino acids long. CDR1 and CDR2 from the germline V gene are MNHEY and SVGEGT. The V end lost 2 bases, the J end lost 2 bases, and 9 bases lay between the germline ends. This TCR came from an adult who was a healthcare worker with PCR-confirmed SARS-CoV-2 infection or an uninfected control (not recorded which). The V and J genes are TRBV6-2 or TRBV6-3 and TRBJ1-1; a possible D gene is TRBD1 (5 bases). The specimen sequenced was whole blood. CDR3 DNA: TGTGCCAGCAGTTACCGGGGCACCAACACTGAAGCTTTCTTT. The encoded protein is CASSYRGTNTEAFF.